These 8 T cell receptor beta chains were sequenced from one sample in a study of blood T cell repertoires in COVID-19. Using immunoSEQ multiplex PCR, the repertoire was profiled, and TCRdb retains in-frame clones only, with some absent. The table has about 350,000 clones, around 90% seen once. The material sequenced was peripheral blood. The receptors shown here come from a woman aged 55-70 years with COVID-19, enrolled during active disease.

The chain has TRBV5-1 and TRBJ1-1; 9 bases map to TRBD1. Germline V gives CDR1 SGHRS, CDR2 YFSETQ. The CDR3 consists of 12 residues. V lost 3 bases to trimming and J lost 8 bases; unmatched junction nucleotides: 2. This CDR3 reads CASSSGQGEAFF. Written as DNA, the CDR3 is TGCGCCAGCAGCTCGGGACAGGGAGAAGCTTTCTTT.

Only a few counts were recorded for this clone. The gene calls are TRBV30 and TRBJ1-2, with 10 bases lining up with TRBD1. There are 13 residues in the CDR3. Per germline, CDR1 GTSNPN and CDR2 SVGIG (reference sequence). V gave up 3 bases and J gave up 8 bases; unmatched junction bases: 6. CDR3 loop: CAWSPGQGRGYTF. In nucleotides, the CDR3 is TGTGCCTGGAGCCCGGGACAGGGGAGAGGCTACACCTTC.

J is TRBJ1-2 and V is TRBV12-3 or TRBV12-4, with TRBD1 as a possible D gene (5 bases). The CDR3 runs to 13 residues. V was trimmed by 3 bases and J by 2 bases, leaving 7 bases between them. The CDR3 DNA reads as TGTGCCAGCAGTTTTGGACACAACTATGGCTACACCTTC. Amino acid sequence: CASSFGHNYGYTF.

The DNA for the CDR3 is TGCAGCGTTGACGGGACATCGATGAACACTGAAGCTTTCTTT. The encoded protein is CSVDGTSMNTEAFF. The chain combines TRBV29-1 with TRBJ1-1, with D possibly TRBD1 on 6 matching bases. This CDR3 is 14 amino acids long. V lost 3 bases to trimming and J lost 0 bases, with 11 bases between them. Germline-derived CDR1 and CDR2 are SQVTM and ANQGSEA.

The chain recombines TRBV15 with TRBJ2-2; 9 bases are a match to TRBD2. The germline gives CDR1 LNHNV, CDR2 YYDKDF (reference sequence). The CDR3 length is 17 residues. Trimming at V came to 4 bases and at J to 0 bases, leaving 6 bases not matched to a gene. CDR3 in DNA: TGTGCCACCAGCAAGGCTAGCGGGGCCGCGAACACCGGGGAGCTGTTTTTT. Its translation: CATSKASGAANTGELFF.

The CDR3 region has the DNA TGTGCCAGCTCAGTTACAGGGGTTGCTGAAGCTTTCTTT. This translates into CASSVTGVAEAFF. The J gene is TRBJ1-1, the V gene TRBV18; 7 bases are a match to TRBD1. V trimming: 5 bases; J trimming: 6 bases; junction bases outside the gene matches: 6. The CDR3 contains 13 residues. CDR1 is KGHSH, CDR2 LQKENI, per germline.

The CDR3 loop reads CASSYSLQETQYF. In DNA, the CDR3 is TGTGCCAGCAGTTACTCGCTACAAGAGACCCAGTACTTC. The chain couples TRBV6-5 to TRBJ2-5; D gene ambiguous. V was clipped by 0 bases and J by 2 bases, with 4 bases between them. Germline loops: CDR1 MNHEY, CDR2 SVGAGI. The CDR3 totals 13 residues.

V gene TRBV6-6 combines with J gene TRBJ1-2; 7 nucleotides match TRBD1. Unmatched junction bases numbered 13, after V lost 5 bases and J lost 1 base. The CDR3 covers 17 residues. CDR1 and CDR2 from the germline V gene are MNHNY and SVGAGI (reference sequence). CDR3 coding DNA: TGTGCCAGCAGTCTTCTAAGGGGGACAGTAGATAACTATGGCTACACCTTC. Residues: CASSLLRGTVDNYGYTF.